The TCR beta chain described here comes from a study of early T cells in non-severe SARS-CoV-2 infection. Overall study context: Chains were unpaired, as sequencing was done on bulk RNA from unsorted whole blood.

CDR1 and CDR2 (germline): LNHDA, SQIVND (reference sequence). The CDR3 runs to 15 residues. Trimming at V came to 5 bases and at J to 6 bases, leaving 11 bases not matched to a gene. This clonotype was recorded a few times. Unique molecular identifier tags were affixed to discrete cDNA molecules. TCRdb redid the calling of the 5' RACE reads with MiXCR, one entry per CDR3 protein. The table lists 40,000 to 60,000 distinct CDR3 sequences, more than 5.5% of them singletons. V and J are TRBV19 and TRBJ2-7; TRBD1 matches 9 bases. This receptor was obtained from an adult who was a healthcare worker with PCR-confirmed SARS-CoV-2 infection or an uninfected control (not recorded which). The material sequenced was whole blood, taken at baseline. CDR3 DNA: TGTGCCAGTAGTTTCTCGGACAGGGGAGTTGGCGAGCAGTACTTC. It yields the protein CASSFSDRGVGEQYF.